The clone carrying this T cell receptor beta chain occurred a few times. Unique molecular identifiers were incorporated into the prepared TCRbeta library. TCRdb used MiXCR to reprocess the PCR reads, holding one entry per CDR3 protein. The sample lists around 110,000 distinct CDR3 sequences, approximately 10% occurring once. This specimen belongs to a study of T-cell reconstitution after alpha-beta-depleted transplantation in children. This CDR3 is 16 amino acids long. The V end was cut by 3 bases, the J end by 2 bases, with 14 bases between. This sample comprised PBMCs, obtained before TCRalphabeta/CD19-depleted stem cell transplant. V gene TRBV12-3 or TRBV12-4 combines with J gene TRBJ1-5; no definite D call. The TCR was taken from a boy aged 2 to 10 with acute lymphoblastic leukemia, due to receive a stem cell transplant. CDR3 loop: CASSLRGYSGNQPQHF. CDR3 DNA: TGTGCCAGCAGTTTGAGAGGGTATTCGGGCAATCAGCCCCAGCATTTT.